Sequencing of this T cell receptor (beta chain) was carried out in a study of T-cell memory formation after mild COVID-19. About the research overall: Among the donors, TCR clusters were largely specific to each donor. General observations from the study: Contracting CD4+ clones sat mainly in CM and EM; CD8+ in EMRA. In pre-infection memory, a portion of responding clones appeared, which suggested that cross-reactive memory joined.

About this clonotype: Its antigen is not known.

Germline V gene data show CDR1 as SGHRS and CDR2 as YFSETQ. The CDR3 runs to 14 residues. Trimming pared 7 bases from V and 4 bases from J, leaving 17 bases between. UMIs and sample barcodes were carried by the TCR alpha and TCR beta cDNA libraries that 5'RACE produced using constant-segment primers. MiXCR was run by TCRdb on the 5' RACE reads, yielding one entry per CDR3 protein. Among about 160,000 distinct CDR3 sequences listed, around 30% were seen once. The receptor was isolated from an adult woman who had mild COVID-19 (a few samples of this study predate the infection). Cell type and time point are not known. The chain recombines TRBV5-1 with TRBJ1-2; possible D gene TRBD1, 5 bases. Sequencing input: PBMCs or a T cell subset sorted from them (not recorded which). For the CDR3, the DNA is TGCGCCAGCGCGACAGAGTCTGACCCCTATGGCTACACCTTC. Its protein product is CASATESDPYGYTF.